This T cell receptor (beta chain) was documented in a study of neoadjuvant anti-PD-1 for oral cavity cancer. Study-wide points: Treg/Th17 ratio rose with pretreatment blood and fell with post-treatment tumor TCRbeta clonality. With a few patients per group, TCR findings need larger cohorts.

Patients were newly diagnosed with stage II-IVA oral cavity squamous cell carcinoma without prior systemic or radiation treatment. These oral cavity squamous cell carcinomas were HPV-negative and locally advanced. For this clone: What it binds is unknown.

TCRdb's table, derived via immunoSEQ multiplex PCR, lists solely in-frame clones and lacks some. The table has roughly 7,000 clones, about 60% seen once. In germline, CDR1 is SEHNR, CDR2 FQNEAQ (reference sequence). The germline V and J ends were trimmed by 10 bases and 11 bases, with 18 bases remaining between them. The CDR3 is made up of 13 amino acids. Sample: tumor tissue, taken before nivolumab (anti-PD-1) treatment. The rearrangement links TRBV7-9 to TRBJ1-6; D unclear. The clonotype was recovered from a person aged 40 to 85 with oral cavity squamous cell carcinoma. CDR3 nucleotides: TGTGCCACTACCGCTGATGGCGTTACACCCCTCCACTTT. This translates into CATTADGVTPLHF.